The 24 T cell receptor beta chains in this list originate from one sample, sequenced in a study of T-cell reconstitution after alpha-beta-depleted transplantation in children. Unique molecular identifiers were incorporated during preparation of the TCRbeta library. Each CDR3 protein gets one entry after TCRdb re-called the PCR reads with MiXCR. This sample has approximately 520,000 distinct CDR3 sequences, with about an eighth found just once. Sequencing used PBMCs, mostly from graft donor cells, obtained 180 days after TCRalphabeta/CD19-depleted stem cell transplant. These receptors originate from a female patient aged 2-15 years who had a stem cell transplant for aplastic anemia, so the T cells may come from the graft donor.

J is TRBJ2-4 and V is TRBV4-1, with no clear D. V was pared by 5 bases and J by 3 bases, with 2 bases between. Germline CDR1 and CDR2: MGHRA and YSYEKL. The CDR3 is 11 amino acids. In DNA, the CDR3 is TGCGCCAGCAGCATCAAAAACATTCAGTACTTC. Translating gives CASSIKNIQYF.

This clonotype was counted only a few times. The CDR3 region has the DNA TGTGCCAGCAGCGCGAGGACAGGAGGGAACACTGAAGCTTTCTTT. Its protein product is CASSARTGGNTEAFF. V is TRBV9 and J is TRBJ1-1; 7 nucleotides agree with TRBD1. From germline, CDR1 is SGDLS and CDR2 YYNGEE. The CDR3 extends over 15 amino acids. The J segment lost 1 base and the V segment lost 3 bases, leaving 6 bases of the junction unmatched.

This clonotype came up once. The V gene is TRBV3-1, the J gene TRBJ1-2; D uncertain. The CDR3 covers 15 residues. Trimming removed 1 base from V and 7 bases from J, with 16 bases in between. Germline lookup yields CDR1 LGHDT and CDR2 YNNKEL (reference sequence). The CDR3 DNA follows: TGTGCCAGCAGCCAAGCGCCGGAATCCACGCCTGGCTACACCTTC. Its translation is CASSQAPESTPGYTF.

This clonotype has more than one count but fewer than ten. CDR3 nucleotides: TGTGCCAGTAGTTCGCGGGCCCGGGATGAGCAGTTCTTC. This encodes CASSSRARDEQFF. J is TRBJ2-1 and V is TRBV19; maybe TRBD2 (5 bases). Germline V CDR1 and CDR2: LNHDA, SQIVND (reference sequence). The CDR3 spans 13 residues. V lost 5 bases, J lost 8 bases, and 13 bases lay in between.

This clonotype was counted a few times. V gene TRBV27 combines with J gene TRBJ2-3; D is unresolved. V shed 6 bases and J shed 1 base, with 14 bases lying between them. This CDR3 has 15 residues. Per germline, CDR1 MNHEY and CDR2 SMNVEV (reference sequence). The CDR3 DNA is TGTGCCAGCAGCCCTGACAATCCTCGCACAGATACGCAGTATTTT. It is translated as CASSPDNPRTDTQYF.

This clonotype was picked up a small number of times. The gene calls are TRBV7-9 and TRBJ2-5, with D possibly being TRBD1 (5 bases). V lost 5 bases, J lost 2 bases, and 15 bases lay in between. The CDR3 has 15 residues. Germline CDR1 is SEHNR and CDR2 is FQNEAQ (reference sequence). CDR3 sequence: CASSRTWTLQETQYF. The DNA of the CDR3 is TGTGCCAGCAGCCGGACCTGGACACTACAAGAGACCCAGTACTTC.

The chain links TRBV5-1 to TRBJ2-3, with 10 bases lining up with TRBD1. V was pared by 4 bases and J by 6 bases, with 11 bases of the junction left unmatched. The germline CDR1 and CDR2 sequences are SGHRS and YFSETQ. CDR3 length equals 16 residues. Written as DNA, the CDR3 is TGCGCCAGCAGCCCGGGGACAGGGGTCTGGTACGATACGCAGTATTTT. Its protein product is CASSPGTGVWYDTQYF. Supplemented by reference TRBV5-1 and TRBJ2-3, the full variable domain reads KAGVTQTPRYLIKTRGQQVTLSCSPISGHRSVSWYQQTPGQGLQFLFEYFSETQRNKGNFPGRFSGRQFSNSRSEMNVSTLELGDSALYLCASSPGTGVWYDTQYFGPGTRLTVL.

J is TRBJ2-3 and V is TRBV7-4; 7 bases agree with TRBD1. The CDR3 consists of 15 residues. The germline V gene has CDR1 SGHVT and CDR2 SQSDAQ. J gave up 1 base and V 3 bases, and 4 bases lay outside the gene matches. Here the CDR3 DNA reads TGTGCCAGCAGCTTGTTACAGGGGCGCACAGATACGCAGTATTTT. Translation gives CASSLLQGRTDTQYF.

This clonotype was detected once. V and J are TRBV7-9 and TRBJ2-1; D possibly corresponds to TRBD2 (6 bases). This CDR3 contains 14 residues. CDR1 SEHNR and CDR2 FQNEAQ come from the germline V gene (reference sequence). The V gene lost 4 bases and the J gene lost 5 bases, with 12 bases spanning the gap. The DNA of the CDR3 is TGTGCCAGCAGCTCGACTAGTCGGCACAATGAGCAGTTCTTC. Translating it yields CASSSTSRHNEQFF.

This clonotype was seen at least ten times. This rearrangement joins TRBV6-2 or TRBV6-3 to TRBJ2-1; TRBD2 aligns across 12 bases. CDR1 and CDR2 from the germline V gene are MNHEY and SVGEGT. The CDR3 extends over 21 amino acids. J gave up 0 bases and V 2 bases, and 14 bases lay outside the gene matches. This CDR3 is CASSYPGKGLAGRSSYNEQFF. CDR3 nucleotide sequence: TGTGCCAGCAGTTACCCGGGGAAGGGACTAGCGGGCCGAAGCTCCTACAATGAGCAGTTCTTC.

The chain is built from TRBV30 and TRBJ1-2; D is ambiguous. CDR1 is GTSNPN, CDR2 SVGIG, per germline (reference sequence). The CDR3 runs 14 residues. V gave up 4 bases and J gave up 0 bases, with 12 bases separating them. CDR3 sequence: CAWTGYGANYGYTF. The CDR3 region has the DNA TGTGCCTGGACAGGCTACGGGGCTAACTATGGCTACACCTTC.

The rearrangement joins TRBV12-3 or TRBV12-4 to TRBJ1-3; D is uncertain. Trimming left V 0 bases short and J 0 bases short, with 9 bases between. CDR3 length equals 16 residues. CDR3 amino acids: CASSLARLLSGNTIYF. The DNA of the CDR3 is TGTGCCAGCAGTTTAGCGCGGCTGCTCTCTGGAAACACCATATATTTT.

The chain couples TRBV20-1 to TRBJ2-5; the match to TRBD2 covers 11 bases. Germline-derived CDR1 and CDR2 are DFQATT and SNEGSKA (reference sequence). With 5 bases clipped from V and 0 bases from J, the junction kept 11 bases outside the gene matches. This CDR3 region has 17 residues. The CDR3 sequence: CSAPGLGLAVHQETQYF. The CDR3 DNA reads as TGCAGTGCTCCGGGATTGGGACTAGCGGTTCACCAAGAGACCCAGTACTTC.

As concerns this clonotype: The germline gene is not matched at one end of the junction; a read error may be the cause. This chain links TRBV20-1 with TRBJ1-1, with 7 bases fitting TRBD1. The CDR3 sequence is 12 residues long. Germline V gene lookup returns CDR1 DFQATT and CDR2 SNEGSKA (reference sequence). The CDR3 reads CSARFGQDPIKF. The CDR3 DNA is TGCAGTGCTAGATTCGGACAGGACCCAATAAAATTT.

This clonotype came up a few times. J is TRBJ2-7 and V is TRBV4-2; D ambiguous. This CDR3 is built from 13 residues. Germline CDR1 LGHNA, CDR2 YNFKEQ. Deletions cut 4 bases from V and 5 bases from J, with 12 bases between. Here the CDR3 reads CASSPSAIHEQYF. The CDR3 coding sequence is TGTGCCAGCAGCCCCAGTGCAATCCACGAGCAGTACTTC.

The J gene is TRBJ1-1, the V gene TRBV6-5; tentative D call: TRBD1 (6 bases). From germline, CDR1 is MNHEY and CDR2 SVGAGI. V shed 2 bases and J shed 0 bases, with 10 bases lying between them. The CDR3 contains 15 residues. CDR3 bases: TGTGCCAGCAGTTACCAGACAGGCATGAACACTGAAGCTTTCTTT. It is translated as CASSYQTGMNTEAFF.

This chain uses TRBV5-1 with TRBJ2-1, with 12 bases fitting TRBD2. Germline V gives CDR1 SGHRS, CDR2 YFSETQ. Trimming at V came to 0 bases and at J to 0 bases, leaving 10 bases not matched to a gene. The CDR3 contains 20 residues. The CDR3 DNA sequence: TGCGCCAGCAGCTTGGGCGGGACTAGCGGGCCCGAAAGCTCCTACAATGAGCAGTTCTTC. Translation: CASSLGGTSGPESSYNEQFF.

As concerns this clonotype: At one end the junction does not follow the germline gene, possibly because of a read error. The J gene is TRBJ2-1, the V gene TRBV6-5, with D uncertain. Germline CDR1 and CDR2: MNHEY and SVGAGI. The CDR3 totals 17 residues. The CDR3 loop is CATSYSKPARSYNEQFF. CDR3 in DNA: TGTGCCACCAGTTACTCGAAGCCAGCCCGCTCCTACAATGAGCAGTTCTTC.

The rearrangement links TRBV24-1 to TRBJ1-2, with TRBD1 matching 9 bases. This CDR3 spans 17 amino acids. CDR1 and CDR2 (germline): KGHDR, SFDVKD. The V segment lost 3 bases and the J segment 4 bases; nucleotides outside the gene matches: 11. The DNA for the CDR3 is TGTGCCACCAGTGATCGACCTCCGGGACAGGGTGGCTATGGCTACACCTTC. Translating gives CATSDRPPGQGGYGYTF.

The chain is built from TRBV21-1 and TRBJ2-7. TRBV21-1 is a pseudogene segment. This CDR3 contains 15 residues. The DNA of the CDR3 is TGTGCCAGCAGCAAACGGCAGTCAGACTCCTACGAGCAGTACGTC. It encodes CASSKRQSDSYEQYV.

The chain carries TRBV20-1 and TRBJ2-1, with TRBD2 identical over 12 bases. Germline CDR1 DFQATT, CDR2 SNEGSKA (reference sequence). V trimming: 6 bases; J trimming: 0 bases; junction bases outside the gene matches: 15. The CDR3 has 19 amino acids. In DNA form, the CDR3 reads TGCAGTGCCCCTCCGACTAGCGGGAGATTGGCCAGCTCCTACAATGAGCAGTTCTTC. Its protein is CSAPPTSGRLASSYNEQFF.

The gene calls are TRBV10-3 and TRBJ2-5; weak D call: TRBD2 (5 bases). V gave up 1 base and J gave up 5 bases, with 17 bases separating them. CDR3 length: 16 amino acids. Germline CDR1 and CDR2: ENHRY and SYGVKD. The CDR3 DNA is TGTGCCATCAGTGAGTGGGCAGGCCTTTCGGGGGAGACCCAGTACTTC. It specifies CAISEWAGLSGETQYF.

This clonotype was detected ten times or more. The V call is TRBV12-3 or TRBV12-4, the J call TRBJ2-1; 11 bases are shared with TRBD1. The CDR3 runs 14 residues. With 5 bases clipped from V and 6 bases from J, the junction kept 3 bases outside the gene matches. The CDR3 spells CASSQGQGVNEQFF. CDR3 coding DNA: TGTGCCAGCAGTCAGGGACAGGGGGTCAATGAGCAGTTCTTC.

The V and J genes are TRBV28 and TRBJ1-3; no reliable D call. V was pared by 7 bases and J by 0 bases, with 10 bases between. There are 14 residues in the CDR3. The V gene's germline CDR1 is MDHEN and CDR2 SYDVKM. DNA of the CDR3: TGTGCCAGCAATCGGGGTGGCTCTGGAAACACCATATATTTT. It encodes CASNRGGSGNTIYF. The whole variable domain, remainder taken from reference TRBV28 and TRBJ1-3, is DVKVTQSSRYLVKRTGEKVFLECVQDMDHENMFWYRQDPGLGLRLIYFSYDVKMKEKGDIPEGYSVSREKKERFSLILESASTNQTSMYLCASNRGGSGNTIYFGEGSWLTVV.